The clone carrying this T cell receptor beta chain showed up just a few times. The CDR3 is made up of 13 amino acids. Germline lookup yields CDR1 PRHDT and CDR2 FYEKMQ (reference sequence). With 5 bases removed from V and 8 bases from J, the gap between germline ends came to 15 bases. These data originate in a study of cytomegalovirus exposure and HLA in healthy donors. With 60 Vbeta and 13 Jbeta primers, the PCR was carried out. Here immunoSEQ multiplex PCR was the method, and the copy in TCRdb shows in-frame clones only, minus some. The data contain 90,000 to 100,000 clones, approximately 80% of them singletons.

The specimen sequenced was PBMCs. The receptor was derived from a man between 60 and 75 years old in good health and CMV-seropositive. The chain uses TRBV13 and TRBJ1-1; possibly TRBD1 for D (6 bases). This CDR3 reads CASSRQRGAEAFF. Here the CDR3 DNA reads TGTGCCAGCAGCCGCCAGCGGGGGGCGGAAGCTTTCTTT.